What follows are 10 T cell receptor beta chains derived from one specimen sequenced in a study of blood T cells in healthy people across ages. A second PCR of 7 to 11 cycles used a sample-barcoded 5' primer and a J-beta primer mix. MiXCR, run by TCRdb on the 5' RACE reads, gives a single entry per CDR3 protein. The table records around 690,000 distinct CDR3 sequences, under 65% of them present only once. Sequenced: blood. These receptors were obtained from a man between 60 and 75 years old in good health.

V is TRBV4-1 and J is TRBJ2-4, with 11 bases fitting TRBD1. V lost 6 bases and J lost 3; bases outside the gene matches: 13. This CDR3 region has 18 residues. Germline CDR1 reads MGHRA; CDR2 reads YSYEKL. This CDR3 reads CASRMGQGVERDKNIQYF. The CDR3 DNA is TGCGCCAGCAGAATGGGACAGGGGGTTGAGAGGGACAAAAACATTCAGTACTTC.

CDR3 in amino acids: CASTGQVANTDTQYF. CDR3 DNA: TGTGCCAGCACCGGACAGGTTGCCAACACAGATACGCAGTATTTT. This chain connects TRBV12-3 or TRBV12-4 to TRBJ2-3; 7 positions agree with TRBD1. The trim removed 7 bases at V and 2 bases at J, leaving 9 bases unmatched. The CDR3 contains 15 residues.

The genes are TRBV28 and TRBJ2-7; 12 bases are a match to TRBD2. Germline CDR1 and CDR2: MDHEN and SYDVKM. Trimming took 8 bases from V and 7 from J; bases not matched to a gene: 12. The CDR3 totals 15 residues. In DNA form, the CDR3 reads TGTGCCAGCGTGGGGATCGGACTAGCGGGGAAAGAGCAGTACTTC. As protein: CASVGIGLAGKEQYF.

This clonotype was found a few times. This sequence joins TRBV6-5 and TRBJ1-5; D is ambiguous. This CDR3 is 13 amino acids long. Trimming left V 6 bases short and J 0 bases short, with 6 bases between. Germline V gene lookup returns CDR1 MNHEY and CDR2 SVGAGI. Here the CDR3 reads CASSPRSNQPQHF. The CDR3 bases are TGTGCCAGCAGCCCCCGTAGCAATCAGCCCCAGCATTTT.

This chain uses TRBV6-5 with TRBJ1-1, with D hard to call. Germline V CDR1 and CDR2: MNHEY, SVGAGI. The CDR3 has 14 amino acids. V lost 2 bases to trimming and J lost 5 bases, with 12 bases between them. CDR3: CASSYGRGRTEAFF. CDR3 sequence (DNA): TGTGCCAGCAGTTACGGACGGGGTAGGACTGAAGCTTTCTTT.

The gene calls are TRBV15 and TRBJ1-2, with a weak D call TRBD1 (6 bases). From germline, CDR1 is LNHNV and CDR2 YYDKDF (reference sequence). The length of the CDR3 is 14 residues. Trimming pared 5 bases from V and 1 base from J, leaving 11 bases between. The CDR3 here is CATSPDRHNYGYTF. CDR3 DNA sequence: TGTGCCACCAGCCCCGACAGGCATAACTATGGCTACACCTTC. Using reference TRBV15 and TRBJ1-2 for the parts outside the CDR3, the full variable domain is DAMVIQNPRYQVTQFGKPVTLSCSQTLNHNVMYWYQQKSSQAPKLLFHYYDKDFNNEADTPDNFQSRRPNTSFCFLDIRSPGLGDTAMYLCATSPDRHNYGYTFGSGTRLTVV.

The CDR3 region is CASRAQGNYGYTF. The CDR3 bases are TGTGCCAGCAGAGCCCAGGGCAACTATGGCTACACCTTC. The chain carries TRBV2 and TRBJ1-2; TRBD1 is a possible D gene (5 bases). Germline CDR1 reads SNHLY; CDR2 reads FYNNEI. V lost 6 bases and J lost 2, with 10 bases in between. The CDR3 length is 13 residues.

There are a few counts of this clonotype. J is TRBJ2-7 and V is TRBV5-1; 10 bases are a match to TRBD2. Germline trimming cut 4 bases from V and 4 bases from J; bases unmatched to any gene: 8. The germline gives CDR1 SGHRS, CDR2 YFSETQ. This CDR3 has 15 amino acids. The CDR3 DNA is TGCGCCAGCAGCGCCCTAGCGGGGGCGGCGTACGAGCAGTACTTC. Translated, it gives CASSALAGAAYEQYF.

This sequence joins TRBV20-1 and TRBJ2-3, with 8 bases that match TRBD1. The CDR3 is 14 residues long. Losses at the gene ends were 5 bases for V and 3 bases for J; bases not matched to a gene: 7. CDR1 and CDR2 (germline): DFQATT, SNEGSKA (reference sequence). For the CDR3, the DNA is TGCAGTGCTGCCCGGACAGGGCGAACAGATACGCAGTATTTT. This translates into CSAARTGRTDTQYF.

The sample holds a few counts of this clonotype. The CDR3 here is CASRGTEASNSPLHF. The CDR3 region has the DNA TGCGCCAGCAGGGGCACCGAAGCCTCCAATTCACCCCTCCACTTT. The chain links TRBV5-1 to TRBJ1-6; D uncertain. CDR1 SGHRS and CDR2 YFSETQ come from the germline V gene. The CDR3 runs 15 residues. V lost 5 bases to trimming and J lost 7 bases, with 16 bases between them.